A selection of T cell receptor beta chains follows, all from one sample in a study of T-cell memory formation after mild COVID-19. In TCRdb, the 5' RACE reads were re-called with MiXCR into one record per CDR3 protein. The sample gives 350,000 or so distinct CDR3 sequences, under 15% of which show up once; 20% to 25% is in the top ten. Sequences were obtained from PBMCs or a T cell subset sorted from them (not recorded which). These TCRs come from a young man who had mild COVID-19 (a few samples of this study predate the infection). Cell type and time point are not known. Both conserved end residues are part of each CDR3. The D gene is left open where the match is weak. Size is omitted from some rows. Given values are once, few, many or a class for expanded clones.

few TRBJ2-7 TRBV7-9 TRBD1 TGTGCCACGACAGGGATCTCCTACGAGCAGTACTTC CATTGISYEQYF
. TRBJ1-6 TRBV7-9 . TGTGCCAGCAGTTACACGGCGAATTCACCCCTCCACTTT CASSYTANSPLHF
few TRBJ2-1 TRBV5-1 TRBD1 TGCGCCAGCAGCTCACTCGGGACAGGGTATAATGAGCAGTTCTTC CASSSLGTGYNEQFF
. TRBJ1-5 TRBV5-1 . TGCGCCAGCAGCAGGGACCCCGTCAGCAATCAGCCCCAGCATTTT CASSRDPVSNQPQHF
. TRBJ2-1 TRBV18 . TGTGCCAGCCAGGCCTCCGGGACTGTGGGCCATGAGCAGTTCTTC CASQASGTVGHEQFF
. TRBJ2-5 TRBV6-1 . TGTGCCAGCAGTGATCTGGGTTTCCAAGAGACCCAGTACTTC CASSDLGFQETQYF
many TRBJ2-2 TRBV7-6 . TGTGCCAGCAGCCCCTTTATCGGGGAGCTGTTTTTT CASSPFIGELFF
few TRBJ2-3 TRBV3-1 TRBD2 TGTGCCAGCAGCCGCGGACTAGCGGGGGCTGCAGATACGCAGTATTTT CASSRGLAGAADTQYF
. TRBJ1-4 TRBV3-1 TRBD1 TGTGCCAGCAGTTTGACAGGGTTTAATGAAAAACTGTTTTTT CASSLTGFNEKLFF
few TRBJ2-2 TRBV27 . TGTGCCAGCAGTTTATCTGGCGGGCCCGGGGAGCTGTTTTTT CASSLSGGPGELFF
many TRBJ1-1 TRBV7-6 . TGTGCCAGCAGCTTGGGGCAGGGAGAAGCTTTCTTT CASSLGQGEAFF
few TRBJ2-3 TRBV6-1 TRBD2 TGTGCCAGCAGGAAGACTAGCGTGGATACGCAGTATTTT CASRKTSVDTQYF
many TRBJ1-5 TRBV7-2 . TGTGCCAGCAGCTCCCTTCAGGGCAATCAGCCCCAGCATTTT CASSSLQGNQPQHF
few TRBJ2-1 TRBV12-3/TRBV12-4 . TGTGCCAGCAGTTTATGGGTCCTCTCCTACAATGAGCAGTTCTTC CASSLWVLSYNEQFF
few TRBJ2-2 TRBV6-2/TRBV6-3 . TGTGCCAGCAGTTACTATAGTCGCGGGGAGCTGTTTTTT CASSYYSRGELFF
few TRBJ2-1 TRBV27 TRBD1 TGTGCCAGCAGCCACAGGGGGAACAATGAGCAGTTCTTC CASSHRGNNEQFF
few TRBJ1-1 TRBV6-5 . TGTGCCAGCAGCAATGGGGGGACGGTGCGTGGTGAAGCTTTCTTT CASSNGGTVRGEAFF
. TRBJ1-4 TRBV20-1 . TGCAGTGCTAACCCCCCTCTAGGGGAAAAACTGTTTTTT CSANPPLGEKLFF
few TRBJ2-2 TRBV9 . TGTGCCAGCAGGAGGGAGGTGACCGGGGAGCTGTTTTTT CASRREVTGELFF
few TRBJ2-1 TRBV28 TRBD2 TGTGCCAGCAGATCTCTTAGTAGCGGGGGGGCTTGGGAGCAGTTCTTC CASRSLSSGGAWEQFF
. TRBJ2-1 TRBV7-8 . TGTGCCAGCAGCTTCCCAGGGAGCTACAATGAGCAGTTCTTC CASSFPGSYNEQFF
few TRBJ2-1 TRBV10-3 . TGTGCCATCAGGGCACAGGGTGGGGTCGATGAGCAGTTCTTC CAIRAQGGVDEQFF